The rows below give T cell receptor beta chains drawn from one sample of a study of patients and donors after allogeneic stem cell transplantation. MiXCR, run by TCRdb on the RT-PCR reads, gives a single entry per CDR3 protein. The table shows some 880,000 distinct CDR3 sequences, with more than 15% occurring only once. The sequencing sample was made of blood, either unsorted or a sorted T cell fraction (not recorded which). The receptors derive from a human donor who was either an allogeneic HSCT recipient or a stem cell or donor lymphocyte infusion donor (not recorded which). It is not recorded whose cells these are; they may come from a transplant donor. Both conserved end residues are part of each CDR3. A D gene is named only where the DNA matches it firmly. Part of the rows lack a size; the others show once, few, many or a class for expanded clones.

d_call,j_call,v_call,clone_size,cdr3_aa,cdr3_nt
NA,TRBJ2-3,TRBV5-1,many,CASSEGRTDTQYF,TGCGCCAGCAGCGAGGGACGCACAGATACGCAGTATTTT
NA,TRBJ2-4,TRBV20-1,few,CSAGLAGRAKNIQYF,TGCAGTGCTGGCCTAGCCGGGAGAGCCAAAAACATTCAGTACTTC
NA,TRBJ1-2,TRBV20-1,few,CSARANRVHYGYTF,TGCAGTGCTAGAGCCAACAGGGTTCACTATGGCTACACCTTC
NA,TRBJ2-1,TRBV5-1,NA,CASSHPGDEQFF,TGCGCCAGCAGCCACCCAGGCGATGAGCAGTTCTTC
NA,TRBJ1-1,TRBV6-5,few,CASGRDATQAFF,TGTGCCAGCGGGAGGGACGCGACCCAAGCTTTCTTT
NA,TRBJ2-7,TRBV12-3/TRBV12-4,few,CASSPTTKQQQYF,TGTGCCAGCAGTCCCACTACCAAACAGCAGCAGTACTTC
TRBD1,TRBJ2-2,TRBV10-3,NA,CAITVDRAGTGELFF,TGTGCCATCACCGTTGACAGGGCTGGCACCGGGGAGCTGTTTTTT
NA,TRBJ1-2,TRBV5-4,NA,CASSSRTENNYGYTF,TGTGCCAGCAGCTCAAGGACGGAGAATAACTATGGCTACACCTTC
NA,TRBJ1-1,TRBV12-3/TRBV12-4,many,CASSLVRGYTEAFF,TGTGCCAGCAGTTTAGTACGGGGGTACACTGAAGCTTTCTTT
NA,TRBJ2-3,TRBV9,few,CASSVEVSTDTQYF,TGTGCCAGCAGCGTAGAGGTTAGCACAGATACGCAGTATTTT
TRBD1,TRBJ1-1,TRBV6-2/TRBV6-3,few,CASIRSTGSVAFF,TGTGCCAGCATCCGATCGACAGGGTCGGTAGCTTTCTTT
NA,TRBJ2-6,TRBV24-1,NA,CATGRPGDGANVLTF,TGTGCCACCGGAAGGCCAGGGGATGGGGCCAACGTCCTGACTTTC
TRBD2,TRBJ2-3,TRBV11-2,NA,CASRIGRGGAPDTQYF,TGTGCCAGCAGAATAGGGCGCGGGGGGGCCCCAGATACGCAGTATTTT
NA,TRBJ1-6,TRBV7-8,few,CASSLGAGTLDSPLHF,TGTGCCAGCAGCTTGGGGGCCGGGACGTTGGATTCACCCCTCCACTTT
NA,TRBJ1-6,TRBV9,NA,CASSVGGSQGNSPLHF,TGTGCCAGCAGCGTAGGTGGGAGCCAAGGCAATTCACCCCTCCACTTT
NA,TRBJ1-1,TRBV24-1,many,CATSDLSQGFRTEAFF,TGTGCCACCAGTGATTTATCCCAAGGCTTTAGGACTGAAGCTTTCTTT
TRBD1,TRBJ1-2,TRBV6-5,NA,CASSYSTGGNGYTF,TGTGCCAGCAGTTACTCGACAGGGGGAAATGGCTACACCTTC
TRBD2,TRBJ2-3,TRBV15,NA,CATSGLAGGTTDTQYF,TGTGCCACCAGCGGACTAGCGGGAGGGACCACAGATACGCAGTATTTT
NA,TRBJ1-1,TRBV12-3/TRBV12-4,NA,CASSPGPYEAFF,TGTGCCAGCAGTCCAGGACCTTATGAAGCTTTCTTT
NA,TRBJ1-1,TRBV5-1,NA,CASSLEGRGYTEAFF,TGCGCCAGCAGCTTGGAGGGGAGAGGGTACACTGAAGCTTTCTTT
TRBD1,TRBJ2-1,TRBV5-1,few,CASSLSPGGAYNEQFF,TGCGCCAGCAGCTTGTCCCCAGGGGGCGCTTACAATGAGCAGTTCTTC
NA,TRBJ1-3,TRBV6-1,NA,CASRGPNSGNTIYF,TGTGCCAGCAGAGGACCGAACTCTGGAAACACCATATATTTT
TRBD1,TRBJ1-2,TRBV5-6,NA,CASSPDRVTNYGYTF,TGTGCCAGCAGCCCGGACAGGGTTACTAACTATGGCTACACCTTC
NA,TRBJ1-2,TRBV4-3,few,CASSQDYWDPHGYTF,TGCGCCAGCAGCCAAGATTACTGGGATCCTCATGGCTACACCTTC
TRBD1,TRBJ2-2,TRBV27,NA,CASSFGGQGYTGELFF,TGTGCCAGCAGTTTCGGGGGACAGGGATACACCGGGGAGCTGTTTTTT
NA,TRBJ1-2,TRBV20-1,NA,CSAYSPVGYGYTF,TGCAGTGCCTACTCGCCAGTTGGCTATGGCTACACCTTC
TRBD1,TRBJ2-4,TRBV5-5,few,CASSLGTGGSLAKNIQYF,TGTGCCAGCAGCTTGGGGACAGGGGGCTCCCTAGCCAAAAACATTCAGTACTTC